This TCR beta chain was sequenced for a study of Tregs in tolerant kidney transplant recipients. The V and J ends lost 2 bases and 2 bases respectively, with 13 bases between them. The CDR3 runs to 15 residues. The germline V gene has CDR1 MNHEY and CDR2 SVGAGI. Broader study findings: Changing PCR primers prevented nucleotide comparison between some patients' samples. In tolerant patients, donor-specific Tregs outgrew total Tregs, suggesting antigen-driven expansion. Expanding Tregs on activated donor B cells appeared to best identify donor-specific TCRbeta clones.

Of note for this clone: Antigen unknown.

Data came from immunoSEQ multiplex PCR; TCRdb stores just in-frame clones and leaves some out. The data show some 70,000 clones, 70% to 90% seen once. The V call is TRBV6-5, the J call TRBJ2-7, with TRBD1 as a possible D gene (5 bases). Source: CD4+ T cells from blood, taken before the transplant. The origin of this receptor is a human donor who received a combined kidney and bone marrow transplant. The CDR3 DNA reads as TGTGCCAGCAGTTACCACCCTGAAGGGGCCTACGAGCAGTACTTC. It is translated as CASSYHPEGAYEQYF.